This T cell receptor beta chain emerged from a study of TIL therapy for anti-PD-1-resistant metastatic lung cancer. Study outcomes and limitations: Compared with baseline intratumoral T cells, expanded TIL cultures were more clonal and less diverse (about 6% vs 30%).

Time point in this sample: pre-treatment sample, taken before nivolumab and TIL therapy. Tumor tissue came from excised metastases, mostly pleural nodules or supraclavicular lymph nodes. As concerns this clone: Its antigen is undetermined.

Sequencing used immunoSEQ v3. Sequencing was performed with immunoSEQ multiplex PCR; in TCRdb, only in-frame clones are kept and a portion is missing. The sample lists approximately 23,000 clones, about 60% occurring once. The ends were cut back, 0 bases at V and 6 bases at J, with 15 bases in the middle. Per the germline V gene, CDR1 is MGHRA and CDR2 is YSYEKL. This CDR3 is 15 amino acids long. The sample consisted of tumor tissue, taken at baseline. The V call is TRBV4-1, the J call TRBJ2-7; D may correspond to TRBD1 or TRBD2 (5 bases each). The TCR originated in a woman aged 30-85 years with non-small cell lung cancer. CDR3 sequence reads: CASSQDLARGVEQYF. The CDR3 DNA follows: TGCGCCAGCAGCCAAGATCTGGCCCGAGGGGTCGAGCAGTACTTC.